This T cell receptor (beta chain) was found in a study of blood T cell repertoires in COVID-19. Turning to the study itself: From the United States, Italy and Spain came samples of acute and convalescent COVID-19. In each case, the material was cDNA or gDNA derived from T cells, B-cell-depleted T cells, or PBMCs.

As originally analysed: How many nucleated cells were present was estimated from reference gene primer amplification. Assay: immunoSEQ multiplex PCR; the TCRdb copy retains only in-frame clones and omits some. V and J calls and clone size are those listed in that table; D and trimming were worked out from the DNA. The sample comprises some 250,000 clones, 86% of which are singletons, and more than 9% rests with the top ten. CDR1 is KGHSH, CDR2 LQKENI, per germline. The CDR3 consists of 15 residues. The germline V and J ends were trimmed by 2 bases and 4 bases, with 12 bases remaining between them. This clone was seen only once.

This clonotype was sampled from an elderly man with acute or convalescent COVID-19. Sequencing input: peripheral blood. V usage is TRBV18 and J usage is TRBJ1-5, with a possible D match to TRBD1 (5 bases). Written as DNA, the CDR3 is TGTGCCAGCTCACCATCTACTGGGGGGAATCAGCCCCAGCATTTT. Amino acid sequence: CASSPSTGGNQPQHF.